This entry features one T cell receptor beta chain sequence. Produced via immunoSEQ multiplex PCR; TCRdb's table is partial and in-frame only. The profile shows some 60,000 clones, roughly 80% of them singletons. The entry originates in a study of OX40 agonist ivuxolimab in advanced cancers. From germline, CDR1 is SGHAT and CDR2 FQNNGV. The junction had 13 bases not matched to a gene; V was cut back by 5 bases and J by 5 bases. This CDR3 has 18 amino acids. This receptor was obtained from an adult with an advanced solid tumor such as melanoma, head and neck, liver or kidney cancer. The rearrangement uses TRBV11-2 and TRBJ2-5; TRBD2 matches at 14 bases. The sample in question was CD4+ or CD8+ T cells sorted from blood, obtained in a trial of the OX40 agonist ivuxolimab. This CDR3 reads CASSLLRGLAGVTETQYF. As DNA, the CDR3 is TGTGCCAGCAGCCTCCTCCGGGGACTAGCGGGAGTAACGGAGACCCAGTACTTC.